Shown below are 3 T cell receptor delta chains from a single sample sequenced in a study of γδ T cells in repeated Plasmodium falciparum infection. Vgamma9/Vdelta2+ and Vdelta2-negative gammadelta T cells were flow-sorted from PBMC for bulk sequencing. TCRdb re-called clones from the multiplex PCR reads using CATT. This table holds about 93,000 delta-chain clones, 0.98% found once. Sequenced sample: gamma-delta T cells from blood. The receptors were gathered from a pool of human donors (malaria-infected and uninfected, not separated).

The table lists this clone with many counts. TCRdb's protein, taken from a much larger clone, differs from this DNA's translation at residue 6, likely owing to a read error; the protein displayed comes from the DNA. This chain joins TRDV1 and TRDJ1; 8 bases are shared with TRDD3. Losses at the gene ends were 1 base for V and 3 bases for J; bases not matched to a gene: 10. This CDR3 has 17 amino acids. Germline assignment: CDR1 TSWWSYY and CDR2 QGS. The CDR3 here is CALGEPGLGYAADKLIF. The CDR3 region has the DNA TGTGCTCTTGGGGAACCAGGGCTGGGATACGCGGCCGATAAACTCATCTTT.

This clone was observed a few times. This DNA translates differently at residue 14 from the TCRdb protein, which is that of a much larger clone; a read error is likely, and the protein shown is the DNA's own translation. As DNA, the CDR3 is TGTGCTCTTGGGGAAATGGGGCCTAAGCCCATGGAGAACGCCGATAAACTCATCTTT. Protein: CALGEMGPKPMENADKLIF. This chain links TRDV1 with TRDJ1; tentatively, D is TRDD3 (5 bases). Germline matching of the DNA provided the J gene here, since TCRdb leaves it blank. CDR3 length: 19 amino acids. CDR1 TSWWSYY and CDR2 QGS come from the germline V gene. V gave up 2 bases and J gave up 3 bases, with 25 bases separating them.

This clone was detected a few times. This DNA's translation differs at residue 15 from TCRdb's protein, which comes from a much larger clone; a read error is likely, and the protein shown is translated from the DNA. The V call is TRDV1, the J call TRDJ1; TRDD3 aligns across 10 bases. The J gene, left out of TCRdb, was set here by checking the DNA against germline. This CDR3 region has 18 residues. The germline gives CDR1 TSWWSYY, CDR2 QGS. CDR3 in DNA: TGTGCTCTTGGGAGACCTTCAGTACTGGGGGATTACACCGATAGACTCATCTTT. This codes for CALGRPSVLGDYTDRLIF.